This is a list of T cell receptor beta chains from one sample in a study of identical twins. TCRdb re-called the 5' RACE reads with MiXCR, one entry per CDR3 protein. The top ten clones hold 2.5% to 3% of a sample with fewer than 650,000 distinct CDR3 sequences, 9.5% to 10% of them seen once. This sample also belongs to another study, concerning yellow fever vaccine responses in identical twins.

Sequenced material: PBMCs. The receptors come from a woman aged 18-30 years in good health. CDR3s include the opening cysteine and the closing phenylalanine or tryptophan. The order of the fields is V gene, clone size, J gene, D gene, CDR3 DNA, CDR3 protein. D genes are given only for firm matches. Size is omitted from some rows. Given values are once, few, many or a class for expanded clones.

v_gene: TRBV11-2
abundance: .
j_gene: TRBJ2-7
d_gene: .
CDR3nt: TGTGCCAGCAGCTTGGCGGGGCAGCGCGAGCAGTACTTC
CDR3aa: CASSLAGQREQYF

v_gene: TRBV13
abundance: .
j_gene: TRBJ2-5
d_gene: TRBD2
CDR3nt: TGTGCCAGCAGACTTACCGGGACTAGCGGGATGGAGACCCAGTACTTC
CDR3aa: CASRLTGTSGMETQYF

v_gene: TRBV7-9
abundance: many
j_gene: TRBJ2-1
d_gene: TRBD2
CDR3nt: TGTGCCAGCAACCCTAGCGGGGGCCCCTACAATGAGCAGTTCTTC
CDR3aa: CASNPSGGPYNEQFF

v_gene: TRBV6-1
abundance: few
j_gene: TRBJ2-1
d_gene: .
CDR3nt: TGTGCCAGCAGTGAAGTCTCTGTGAGCTTTCAGTTCTTC
CDR3aa: CASSEVSVSFQFF

v_gene: TRBV29-1
abundance: many
j_gene: TRBJ1-2
d_gene: TRBD1
CDR3nt: TGCAGCGTTGACTACAGGGGGTTGAATGGCTACACCTTC
CDR3aa: CSVDYRGLNGYTF

v_gene: TRBV7-7
abundance: few
j_gene: TRBJ2-2
d_gene: TRBD2
CDR3nt: TGTGCTAGCAGCCCGGGACTAGCGGGGGGGCTGGTCACCGGGGAGCTGTTTTTT
CDR3aa: CASSPGLAGGLVTGELFF

v_gene: TRBV12-3/TRBV12-4
abundance: many
j_gene: TRBJ2-1
d_gene: .
CDR3nt: TGTGCCACCGAGTCCTACAATGAGCAGTTCTTC
CDR3aa: CATESYNEQFF

v_gene: TRBV6-5
abundance: few
j_gene: TRBJ2-5
d_gene: TRBD1
CDR3nt: TGTGCCAGCGGACTGGGGACAGTGGGGACCCAGTACTTC
CDR3aa: CASGLGTVGTQYF

v_gene: TRBV12-3/TRBV12-4
abundance: many
j_gene: TRBJ2-2
d_gene: TRBD2
CDR3nt: TGTGCCAGCAGTTTAGGAAGCGGGGTTAACACCGGGGAGCTGTTTTTT
CDR3aa: CASSLGSGVNTGELFF

v_gene: TRBV29-1
abundance: .
j_gene: TRBJ2-4
d_gene: .
CDR3nt: TGCAGCGTCGGAGGGACATTAGCCAAAAACATTCAGTACTTC
CDR3aa: CSVGGTLAKNIQYF

v_gene: TRBV7-2
abundance: .
j_gene: TRBJ1-5
d_gene: TRBD1
CDR3nt: TGTGCCAGCACCCCAGGGGGGAGCAATCAGCCCCAGCATTTT
CDR3aa: CASTPGGSNQPQHF

v_gene: TRBV30
abundance: few
j_gene: TRBJ2-7
d_gene: .
CDR3nt: TGTGCCTTATCCGGGGCCTCCTACGAGCAGTACTTC
CDR3aa: CALSGASYEQYF

v_gene: TRBV6-1
abundance: .
j_gene: TRBJ2-7
d_gene: TRBD2
CDR3nt: TGTGCCGGGGGGGACTACGAGCAGTACTTC
CDR3aa: CAGGDYEQYF

v_gene: TRBV4-1
abundance: .
j_gene: TRBJ2-7
d_gene: .
CDR3nt: TGCGCCAGCAGCCTGCGGGGCCAGGCCGACGAGCAGTACTTC
CDR3aa: CASSLRGQADEQYF

v_gene: TRBV9
abundance: .
j_gene: TRBJ1-2
d_gene: .
CDR3nt: TGTGCCAGCAGCGGGGGAACTGTCACCTTC
CDR3aa: CASSGGTVTF

v_gene: TRBV29-1
abundance: few
j_gene: TRBJ2-7
d_gene: .
CDR3nt: TGCAGCGTTTATGGTCTAGAATCTCAGCCCTACGAGCAGTACTTC
CDR3aa: CSVYGLESQPYEQYF

v_gene: TRBV28
abundance: few
j_gene: TRBJ1-6
d_gene: .
CDR3nt: TGTGCCAGCAGTCGTCCCGGGACTATTTCGGTCCACTTT
CDR3aa: CASSRPGTISVHF

v_gene: TRBV6-1
abundance: .
j_gene: TRBJ1-1
d_gene: TRBD1
CDR3nt: TGTGCCAGCAGACAGGGGCCATCTAACACTGAAGCTTTCTTT
CDR3aa: CASRQGPSNTEAFF

v_gene: TRBV2
abundance: .
j_gene: TRBJ2-4
d_gene: .
CDR3nt: TGTGCCAGCAGTGAGCAGCCGACAGCCAAAAACATTCAGTACTTC
CDR3aa: CASSEQPTAKNIQYF

v_gene: TRBV9
abundance: many
j_gene: TRBJ2-1
d_gene: TRBD2
CDR3nt: TGTGCCAGCAGCCCCAGACTAGCGGGCTCCTACAATGAGCAGTTCTTC
CDR3aa: CASSPRLAGSYNEQFF

v_gene: TRBV10-3
abundance: few
j_gene: TRBJ2-5
d_gene: .
CDR3nt: TGTGCCATCAGGCCCTCAACCGTCGGGGAGACCCAGTACTTC
CDR3aa: CAIRPSTVGETQYF

v_gene: TRBV20-1
abundance: many
j_gene: TRBJ2-1
d_gene: .
CDR3nt: TGCAGTGCTACGAGGAGCTCCTACAATGAGCAGTTCTTC
CDR3aa: CSATRSSYNEQFF

v_gene: TRBV7-2
abundance: few
j_gene: TRBJ2-7
d_gene: TRBD1
CDR3nt: TGTGCCAGCAGCTTAGAAGGGACAGGCACCTACGAGCAGTACTTC
CDR3aa: CASSLEGTGTYEQYF

v_gene: TRBV6-1
abundance: .
j_gene: TRBJ2-3
d_gene: TRBD1
CDR3nt: TGTGCCAGCAGATCACAGGGGGCGACAGATACGCAGTATTTT
CDR3aa: CASRSQGATDTQYF

v_gene: TRBV7-2
abundance: .
j_gene: TRBJ2-5
d_gene: .
CDR3nt: TGTGCCAGCAGCTTAGGGGGGGAAAGGCGAGAGACCCAGTACTTC
CDR3aa: CASSLGGERRETQYF

v_gene: TRBV7-2
abundance: many
j_gene: TRBJ1-6
d_gene: .
CDR3nt: TGTGCCAGCAGCTTAGGGCCGGACGGTACGAGCTCCTATAATTCACCCCTCCACTTT
CDR3aa: CASSLGPDGTSSYNSPLHF